This T cell receptor beta chain was obtained from a study of blood T cell repertoires in COVID-19. Study at large: From T cells, B-cell-depleted T cells, or PBMCs came the material, which was cDNA or gDNA.

V dropped 5 bases and J dropped 3 bases, with 20 bases sitting between them. The CDR3 loop spans 17 amino acids. Germline CDR1 MNHEY, CDR2 SVGEGT. The repertoire was sequenced with immunoSEQ multiplex PCR; TCRdb's copy has only in-frame clones and lacks some. The sample contains 200,000 to 300,000 clones, about 86% of which appear only once. Sequencing was done on a sample of peripheral blood. The receptor comes from a man aged 25-40 years with active or convalescent COVID-19. The chain joins TRBV6-2 or TRBV6-3 to TRBJ1-5, with D possibly TRBD1 on 6 matching bases. The CDR3 nucleotides are TGTGCCAGCAGTCACTTGAGGGGTGACAGGATCAATCAGCCCCAGCATTTT. Protein: CASSHLRGDRINQPQHF.